The next 12 T cell receptor beta chains were all read from a single sample in a study of T cell responses to AZD1222 COVID-19 vaccine. TCRdb's table, derived via immunoSEQ multiplex PCR, lists solely in-frame clones and lacks some. The data hold about 160,000 clones, with 91% observed a single time. The source was peripheral blood, collected on day 0 of AZD1222 vaccination. The source of these receptors is an adult in good health.

The sample holds a few counts of this clone. V and J are TRBV2 and TRBJ2-1; the D is unclear. Germline CDR1 is SNHLY and CDR2 is FYNNEI. The CDR3 runs 12 residues. V lost 4 bases and J 4 bases, leaving 5 bases between the germline ends. CDR3 sequence (DNA): TGTGCCAGCAGTGTTGGGTACAATGAGCAGTTCTTC. It translates to CASSVGYNEQFF.

This rearrangement joins TRBV2 to TRBJ1-6; 10 bases align to TRBD1. The germline CDR1 and CDR2 sequences are SNHLY and FYNNEI. This CDR3 is 13 amino acids long. V was pared by 7 bases and J by 7 bases, with 1 base of the junction left unmatched. The CDR3 is CASKDRGNSPLHF. In DNA form, the CDR3 reads TGTGCCAGCAAGGACAGGGGGAATTCACCCCTCCACTTT.

This chain links TRBV12-3 or TRBV12-4 with TRBJ2-7, with D perhaps TRBD1 or TRBD2 (5 bases each). The length of the CDR3 is 13 residues. Trimming removed 5 bases at V and 5 bases at J, with 13 bases between. The CDR3 here is CASSPSGRDEQYF. For the CDR3, the DNA is TGTGCCAGCAGTCCCTCGGGGCGGGACGAGCAGTACTTC.

The chain combines TRBV6-2 or TRBV6-3 with TRBJ2-2; tentatively, D is TRBD1 (6 bases). Germline CDR1 is MNHEY and CDR2 is SVGEGT. CDR3 size: 14 residues. Deletions cut 6 bases from V and 1 base from J, with 9 bases between. The DNA of the CDR3 is TGTGCCAGCAGCCGGACAGTGAACACCGGGGAGCTGTTTTTT. Encoded protein: CASSRTVNTGELFF.

The chain links TRBV28 to TRBJ1-1, with D tentatively TRBD1 (6 bases). Germline V gene data show CDR1 as MDHEN and CDR2 as SYDVKM. This CDR3 has 14 residues. Trimming took off 5 bases at V and 8 bases at J, with 18 bases between the two ends. CDR3 region: CASSRSGTGGEAFF. In DNA form, the CDR3 reads TGTGCCAGCAGTCGTTCCGGGACCGGGGGCGAAGCTTTCTTT.

CDR3 DNA: TGTGCCAGCAGTTACCCTGAGACCCAGTACTTC. The encoded protein is CASSYPETQYF. This chain joins TRBV6-2 or TRBV6-3 and TRBJ2-5; D not certain. Trimming removed 2 bases from V and 5 bases from J, with 3 bases in between. Germline lookup yields CDR1 MNHEY and CDR2 SVGEGT. This CDR3 has 11 residues.

This rearrangement joins TRBV19 to TRBJ1-1; D not certain. Trimming stripped 3 bases from V and 10 bases from J, with 12 bases between. The germline V gene encodes CDR1 LNHDA and CDR2 SQIVND (reference sequence). The CDR3 has 12 amino acids. In DNA, the CDR3 is TGTGCCAGTAGTATTGGCCGAGTTTCAGCTTTCTTT. Amino acids: CASSIGRVSAFF. The full variable domain, its missing parts supplied by reference TRBV19 and TRBJ1-1, is DGGITQSPKYLFRKEGQNVTLSCEQNLNHDAMYWYRQDPGQGLRLIYYSQIVNDFQKGDIAEGYSVSREKKESFPLTVTSAQKNPTAFYLCASSIGRVSAFFGQGTRLTVV.

V and J are TRBV6-2 or TRBV6-3 and TRBJ1-1; D remains ambiguous. Germline V gene data show CDR1 as MNHEY and CDR2 as SVGEGT. The CDR3 runs 11 residues. V dropped 6 bases and J dropped 4 bases, with 6 bases sitting between them. The CDR3 sequence: CASSWSTEAFF. CDR3 in DNA: TGTGCCAGCAGCTGGAGCACTGAAGCTTTCTTT.

About this clone itself: The germline gene is not matched at one end of the junction; a read error may be the cause. V usage is TRBV7-9 and J usage is TRBJ2-3; unclear D gene. From germline, CDR1 is SEHNR and CDR2 FQNEAQ (reference sequence). CDR3 size: 13 residues. The chain's CDR3 is CASTSGGTDTQYF. The CDR3 DNA is TGTGCCAGCACTAGTGGTGGCACGGATACGCAGTATTTT. The whole variable domain, filled in from reference TRBV7-9 and TRBJ2-3, reads DTGVSQNPRHKITKRGQNVTFRCDPISEHNRLYWYRQTLGQGPEFLTYFQNEAQLEKSRLLSDRFSAERPKGSFSTLEIQRTEQGDSAMYLCASTSGGTDTQYFGPGTRLTVL.

The chain links TRBV19 to TRBJ1-6, with a tentative D call TRBD1 (5 bases). This CDR3 is built from 17 residues. Germline values: CDR1 LNHDA, CDR2 SQIVND (reference sequence). V was pared by 5 bases and J by 0 bases, with 14 bases between. CDR3 coding DNA: TGTGCCAGTAGTCTGGGGACTCGGAGCTCCTATAATTCACCCCTCCACTTT. Protein: CASSLGTRSSYNSPLHF.

The V gene is TRBV28, the J gene TRBJ2-7; D call uncertain. Germline V gives CDR1 MDHEN, CDR2 SYDVKM. Trimming removed 1 base from V and 3 bases from J, with 10 bases in between. The CDR3 is 14 residues long. CDR3 DNA: TGTGCCAGCAGTTTATATCATATGGGCTACGAGCAGTACTTC. Translation gives CASSLYHMGYEQYF.

The chain employs TRBV7-2 and TRBJ2-7; TRBD2 agrees at 15 bases. The CDR3 contains 14 residues. V lost 7 bases and J lost 7; bases outside the gene matches: 5. From germline, CDR1 is SGHTA and CDR2 FQGNSA. CDR3 DNA: TGTGCCAGCACCTGGACTAGCGGGAGGGGGGAGCAGTACTTC. Translating gives CASTWTSGRGEQYF.